Listed below are T cell receptor beta chains from one sample, sequenced in a study of tumor-infiltrating lymphocytes in primary liver carcinoma. TCRdb analysed the multiplex PCR reads with MiXCR anew, one entry per CDR3 protein. Seen here are 30,000 to 35,000 distinct CDR3 sequences, 76% observed once, and the top ten hold roughly 38%. The sequencing input was liver tumor tissue from sampling region 5. These receptors all stem from a man between 35 and 55 years old with primary liver carcinoma and hepatitis B virus infection. The CDR3 runs from the conserved cysteine through the conserved F or W. The order of the fields is clone size, D gene, J gene, V gene, CDR3 length, CDR3 DNA, CDR3 protein. The D gene is left open where the match is weak. Part of the rows lack a size; the others show once, few, many or a class for expanded clones.

>.|.|TRBJ2-6|TRBV6-5|14
TGTGCCGGCAGTTCCATCGCGTGGGCCAACGTCCTGACTTTC
CAGSSIAWANVLTF
>.|.|TRBJ2-1|TRBV24-1|11
TGTGCCATTAGTGATGGGGTAGAGCAGTTCTTC
CAISDGVEQFF
>medium-sized|TRBD1|TRBJ1-6|TRBV6-6|13
TGTGCCAGCAGTCAAACAGGGGATTCACCCCTCCACTTT
CASSQTGDSPLHF
>.|.|TRBJ2-1|TRBV11-3|12
TGCGCCAGCAGCTTAGATTCTGATGGGCAGTTCTTC
CASSLDSDGQFF
>.|.|TRBJ1-3|TRBV4-2|15
TGTGTCAGCCGCCAGTTCGATCTTGGTGGAAACACCATATATTTT
CVSRQFDLGGNTIYF
>many|TRBD2|TRBJ2-1|TRBV28|14
TGTGCCAGCAGGGGGACTAGCGGCGACAATGAGCAGTTCTTC
CASRGTSGDNEQFF
>.|TRBD1|TRBJ2-3|TRBV6-5|15
TGTGCCAGCAGTTACTTCCATCCAGGGACAGATACTCGGTATTTT
CASSYFHPGTDTRYF
>.|.|TRBJ1-1|TRBV6-2/TRBV6-3|14
TGTGCCAGCGGTTACCCAGAGCTGAACACTAAAGCTTTATTT
CASGYPELNTKALF
>.|TRBD2|TRBJ2-7|TRBV19|13
TGTGCCACCGCGCCGACTAGCGGGAGCGGGCAGTACTTC
CATAPTSGSGQYF
>.|TRBD2|TRBJ2-3|TRBV11-2|15
TGTGCCAGCGACACAGGGACTAGCGGCACAGATACGCAGTATTTT
CASDTGTSGTDTQYF
>.|TRBD1|TRBJ2-7|TRBV6-2/TRBV6-3|13
TGTGCCAGCACCTGGGACAGCTCCTACGTGCAATACTTC
CASTWDSSYVQYF
>.|.|TRBJ1-5|TRBV6-1|15
TGTGCCAGTAGTGAAGAGATGAATAGCAATCAGCCCCAGCATTTT
CASSEEMNSNQPQHF
>.|.|TRBJ2-5|TRBV10-3|13
TGTGCCATCAGTGACATGGGGCGTGAGACGCAGTACTTC
CAISDMGRETQYF
>.|TRBD1|TRBJ2-7|TRBV24-1|15
TGTGTCACCTGTGATTCCGCCGACAGGGGGCACGAGCAGTACTTC
CVTCDSADRGHEQYF
>many|.|TRBJ2-3|TRBV5-1|15
TGCGCCAGCAGCGTGAGCGACCCCGGCACAGATACGCAGTATTTT
CASSVSDPGTDTQYF
>.|TRBD1|TRBJ2-5|TRBV11-2|15
TGTACCAGCAGCTTAATCTGGACAGGGGAAGAGACCCAGTACTTC
CTSSLIWTGEETQYF
>.|.|TRBJ2-7|TRBV28|15
TGTGCCAGCAGTTTGGGGGGGCTTGTTTCCTATGAGCAGTACTTC
CASSLGGLVSYEQYF
>once|.|TRBJ1-6|TRBV4-2|15
TGTGCCAGCAGCCAAGACCTGGAGGGTACTTCACCCCCTCACTTT
CASSQDLEGTSPPHF
>.|.|TRBJ2-2|TRBV6-5|17
TGTGCCAGCACCCTAGGGACGGGGTGTATGGTCACTGGGGAGCTGTTTTTT
CASTLGTGCMVTGELFF
>.|TRBD2|TRBJ2-7|TRBV28|14
TGCGCCAGCAGTTTGCTAGCGGGAGCCTACGAGCAGTGCTTC
CASSLLAGAYEQCF
>few|TRBD2|TRBJ2-1|TRBV6-5|14
TGTGCCAGTAGTCCCGGGACTAGCAGGGGTGAGCAGCTCTTC
CASSPGTSRGEQLF
>few|TRBD2|TRBJ2-5|TRBV12-3/TRBV12-4|13
TGTGTCGGCAGCCGACTAGCGGGAGAGACCCAGTACTTC
CVGSRLAGETQYF
>.|TRBD1|TRBJ2-7|TRBV6-5|16
TGTACCAGTAGGCCCGGACAGGCAGCATCCTTTTACGAGCAGTGCTTC
CTSRPGQAASFYEQCF
>.|TRBD1|TRBJ2-3|TRBV11-2|15
TGTGCCAGCAGTGTATTACAGGGGAGCACAGATACGCAAAATTTT
CASSVLQGSTDTQNF
>.|.|TRBJ2-5|TRBV11-1|14
TGTGCCAGCAGTAGACGGGTGGAGGTGGAGACCCAGCACTTC
CASSRRVEVETQHF
>.|.|TRBJ2-3|TRBV5-5|13
TGTACCAGCAGCTTTTCGTTCACAGATACGCGGTATTTT
CTSSFSFTDTRYF
>once|.|TRBJ2-6|TRBV13|17
TGTGCAAGCACCATTTACCTGGACGGCTCTTGGGCCAACGTCCTGACTTTC
CASTIYLDGSWANVLTF
>.|TRBD2|TRBJ2-5|TRBV11-2|16
TGTGCCAGCAGCCAAACTCCTGGCGGGGGAAAAGGGACCCAATATTTC
CASSQTPGGGKGTQYF
>.|.|TRBJ2-3|TRBV6-5|15
TGTGCCAGCAGTTACTTCCATCCAGGGACATATACGCGGTATTTT
CASSYFHPGTYTRYF
>.|.|TRBJ1-4|TRBV29-1|13
TGCAGCGTGAGGGGAGGGTCGGGTGAAAGTTTGTTTTTT
CSVRGGSGESLFF
>large|.|TRBJ2-7|TRBV11-2|13
TGTGCCAGCAGCTTAGGCAGGGTGGGCGAGCAGTACTTC
CASSLGRVGEQYF
>.|.|TRBJ2-5|TRBV11-3|13
TGTGCCGGTAGGTGGGGATCCCAAGAGACCCAGTACTTC
CAGRWGSQETQYF
>.|TRBD2|TRBJ2-7|TRBV6-5|14
TGTGTCACCTCGACTAGCAGACTCTCCTACGAGCAGTACTTC
CVTSTSRLSYEQYF
>.|TRBD1|TRBJ2-6|TRBV11-2|16
TGTGCCAGCAGCTCGAGGACAGGGCATGGGGCCAACGTCCTGACATTC
CASSSRTGHGANVLTF
>.|.|TRBJ2-1|TRBV11-2|13
TGTGTGGGCAGCTTTGACGCTAGCTATGAGCAGTTCTTC
CVGSFDASYEQFF
>few|.|TRBJ1-1|TRBV14|14
TGTGCTAGCAGGCCCCGGGTGGGAAACACTGAAGCTTTCTTT
CASRPRVGNTEAFF
>.|.|TRBJ2-1|TRBV24-1|14
TGTACCACCAGTGATTTGGGGCAGGGTAATGAGCAGTTCTTC
CTTSDLGQGNEQFF
>.|.|TRBJ1-1|TRBV6-5|13
TGTGCCGGCAGTATACAGGGTGTAACTGAAGCTTTCTTT
CAGSIQGVTEAFF
>many|TRBD1|TRBJ1-3|TRBV6-1|14
TGTGCCAGCAGTCCCAGGGGGCAAGGAAACACCATATATTTT
CASSPRGQGNTIYF
>.|.|TRBJ2-1|TRBV11-3|16
TGTGCCAGTAGCTCAGGCGGCCGCAGGTCCTACAATGAGCAGTTCTTC
CASSSGGRRSYNEQFF